This T cell receptor (beta chain) was recovered during a study of cytomegalovirus exposure and HLA in healthy donors. Amplification used 60 Vbeta primers and 13 Jbeta primers. TCRdb keeps only in-frame clones here, not all; method: immunoSEQ multiplex PCR. The data contain 100,000 to 150,000 clones, approximately 80% of them singletons. V was shortened by 6 bases and J by 8 bases, with 14 bases between the two germline ends. Germline values: CDR1 MRHNA, CDR2 SNTAGT. This CDR3 contains 13 residues. The sequencing sample was made of PBMCs. The source is a boy younger than 10 in good health and CMV-seronegative. This chain uses TRBV6-4 with TRBJ2-1; D possibly corresponds to TRBD2 (6 bases). CDR3 DNA sequence: TGTGCCAGCAGCCCCTACGGGAGCGATGAGCAGTTCTTC. Encoded protein: CASSPYGSDEQFF.